This TCR beta chain was sequenced in a study of blood T cell repertoires in COVID-19. Study details: The analysed material was cDNA or gDNA that came from T cells, B-cell-depleted T cells, or PBMCs.

Germline CDR1 is ENHRY and CDR2 is SYGVKD. The CDR3 is made up of 14 amino acids. The V and J ends lost 8 bases and 4 bases, in that order; junction bases with no gene match: 7. Method: immunoSEQ multiplex PCR; TCRdb's copy keeps in-frame clones and lacks some. The sample lists approximately 220,000 clones; 83% were seen once. This clonotype was sampled from a woman between 45 and 65 years old who had been exposed to COVID-19. Sequenced input: PBMCs or T cells enriched from blood (not recorded which). The chain has TRBV10-3 and TRBJ2-5, with 10 bases matching TRBD2. The CDR3 reads CAISRTSGGETQYF. In nucleotides, the CDR3 is TGTGCCATCTCCCGGACTAGCGGTGGAGAGACCCAGTACTTC.